This T cell receptor beta chain was recovered during a study of T-cell reconstitution after alpha-beta-depleted transplantation in children. Trimming shortened V by 5 bases and J by 6 bases, and 13 bases separated the two germline ends. Germline CDR1 is SEHNR and CDR2 is FQNEAQ (reference sequence). The CDR3 is 14 residues long. Library preparation (for TCRbeta) was performed with unique molecular identifiers. TCRdb recomputed calls from the PCR reads with MiXCR, one row per CDR3 protein. The sample gives 600,000 to 800,000 distinct CDR3 sequences, around 13% of which show up once; 0.79% is in the top ten.

The sample here was PBMCs, taken before TCRalphabeta/CD19-depleted stem cell transplant. This sequence originates from a girl aged 2 to 9 with congenital amegakaryocytic thrombocytopenia, due to receive a stem cell transplant. The chain recombines TRBV7-9 with TRBJ2-2; no firm D call. CDR3 protein: CASSPPPNAGELFF. The CDR3, as DNA: TGTGCCAGCAGCCCTCCTCCCAACGCCGGGGAGCTGTTTTTT.